This entry lists 23 T cell receptor beta chains sequenced from one sample in a study of technical replicates of blood from a few donors. Some clones are missing from TCRdb's copy, which holds only in-frame ones; the method was immunoSEQ multiplex PCR. The sample lists some 70,000 clones, roughly 97% seen once, with under 0.3% in the top ten. The sequencing sample was made of T cells isolated from PBMCs. Every receptor here comes from a human donor in good health.

This clone was found once. CDR3 in amino acids: CASSTGQTLNTEAFF. CDR3 nucleotides: TGTGCCAGTAGTACGGGACAGACCCTGAACACTGAAGCTTTCTTT. The J gene is TRBJ1-1, the V gene TRBV19; TRBD1 matches 7 bases. Looked up from germline, CDR1 is LNHDA and CDR2 is SQIVND (reference sequence). The CDR3 runs to 15 residues. V gave up 4 bases and J gave up 0 bases; unmatched junction bases: 5.

This chain uses TRBV6-5 with TRBJ2-2; 10 bases are shared with TRBD1. This CDR3 spans 15 amino acids. J was trimmed by 3 bases and V by 5 bases; bases with no gene match: 3. Looked up from germline, CDR1 is MNHEY and CDR2 is SVGAGI. The CDR3 protein is CASSGGTGDTGELFF. The CDR3 DNA sequence: TGTGCCAGCAGTGGCGGGACAGGGGACACCGGGGAGCTGTTTTTT.

The chain recombines TRBV27 with TRBJ2-7; 8 positions agree with TRBD1. Germline loops: CDR1 MNHEY, CDR2 SMNVEV (reference sequence). V shed 6 bases and J 5 bases; nucleotides not matched to a gene: 9. This CDR3 region has 14 residues. DNA of the CDR3: TGTGCCAGCAGCCTGACAGGGGCGGTGGACGAGCAGTACTTC. Its protein is CASSLTGAVDEQYF.

The rearrangement joins TRBV11-2 to TRBJ1-2; 7 nucleotides align to TRBD1. Unmatched junction bases numbered 12, after V lost 4 bases and J lost 1 base. This CDR3 comprises 17 residues. CDR1 and CDR2 from the germline V gene are SGHAT and FQNNGV. The CDR3 protein is CASSSGDRERSNYGYTF. DNA of the CDR3: TGTGCCAGCAGCTCCGGAGACAGGGAGAGAAGTAACTATGGCTACACCTTC.

The rearrangement links TRBV2 to TRBJ2-5; 8 positions agree with TRBD2. The CDR3 sequence is 12 residues long. The germline V gene encodes CDR1 SNHLY and CDR2 FYNNEI. The junction had 0 bases not matched to a gene; V was cut back by 6 bases and J by 3 bases. The chain's CDR3 is CASRAGEETQYF. The CDR3 nucleotides are TGTGCCAGCAGAGCGGGGGAAGAGACCCAGTACTTC.

V is TRBV5-6 and J is TRBJ1-2, with TRBD1 matching over 7 bases. Trimming at V came to 2 bases and at J to 5 bases, leaving 6 bases not matched to a gene. CDR3 size: 14 residues. CDR1 and CDR2 (germline): SGHDT, YYEEEE. CDR3 amino acids: CASSLPTGWYGYTF. Written as DNA, the CDR3 is TGTGCCAGCAGCTTACCGACAGGGTGGTATGGCTACACCTTC.

V gene TRBV18 combines with J gene TRBJ2-1; D might be TRBD1 (7 bases). Trimming took off 0 bases at V and 6 bases at J, with 15 bases between the two ends. The CDR3 sequence is 16 residues long. Germline V gives CDR1 KGHSH, CDR2 LQKENI. The CDR3 here is CASSPPDREVGNEQFF. DNA for the CDR3: TGTGCCAGCTCACCACCTGACAGGGAGGTAGGCAATGAGCAGTTCTTC.

The CDR3 nucleotides are TGTGCCAGCAGCTTAAGAAGCGGGAGCGGCGGGGAGCTGTTTTTT. It is translated as CASSLRSGSGGELFF. V and J are TRBV9 and TRBJ2-2, with 8 bases lining up with TRBD2. V shed 4 bases, J shed 7 bases, and the junction held 9 bases outside the gene matches. Germline assignment: CDR1 SGDLS and CDR2 YYNGEE. This CDR3 region has 15 residues.

The V and J genes are TRBV9 and TRBJ2-7; D ambiguous. Trimming left V 4 bases short and J 2 bases short, with 13 bases between. In germline, CDR1 is SGDLS, CDR2 YYNGEE. The CDR3 extends over 14 amino acids. The DNA for the CDR3 is TGTGCCAGCAGCCTCCAGGCTACAGCCTACGAGCAGTACTTC. Encoded protein: CASSLQATAYEQYF.

The rearrangement uses TRBV25-1 and TRBJ1-3; D may be TRBD1 (6 bases). The V and J ends lost 6 bases and 2 bases respectively, with 11 bases between them. The CDR3 totals 14 residues. The germline gives CDR1 MGHDK, CDR2 SYGVNS. DNA for the CDR3: TGTGCCAGCAGCACCGGGACAACTGGAAACACCATATATTTT. This codes for CASSTGTTGNTIYF.

This chain connects TRBV15 to TRBJ1-4; D not certain. CDR3 length equals 13 residues. The germline gives CDR1 LNHNV, CDR2 YYDKDF (reference sequence). V lost 3 bases and J lost 5, with 7 bases in between. CDR3 sequence: CATSRVENEKLFF. CDR3 DNA sequence: TGTGCCACCAGCAGGGTGGAGAATGAAAAACTGTTTTTT.

The rearrangement joins TRBV11-2 to TRBJ2-3; D is unresolved. In germline, CDR1 is SGHAT, CDR2 FQNNGV. V was trimmed by 5 bases and J by 0 bases, leaving 12 bases between them. The CDR3 runs 15 residues. This CDR3 reads CASSQAGWSTDTQYF. CDR3 nucleotide sequence: TGTGCCAGCAGCCAAGCAGGTTGGAGCACAGATACGCAGTATTTT.

This clone has only one observation. This chain links TRBV6-1 with TRBJ2-7; tentative D call: TRBD1 (6 bases). This CDR3 spans 15 amino acids. With 6 bases removed from V and 2 bases from J, the gap between germline ends came to 17 bases. CDR1 and CDR2 from the germline V gene are MNHNS and SASEGT. The CDR3 DNA sequence: TGTGCCAGCAGGCCACAGGACAGTTCTCCCTACGAGCAGTACTTC. It yields the protein CASRPQDSSPYEQYF.

The chain links TRBV6-5 to TRBJ2-2; possibly TRBD2 for D (6 bases). With 4 bases removed from V and 4 bases from J, the gap between germline ends came to 13 bases. Looked up from germline, CDR1 is MNHEY and CDR2 is SVGAGI. CDR3 length: 15 residues. The CDR3 DNA is TGTGCCAGCAGTTCCAGCCTGGGGGGCACCGGGGAGCTGTTTTTT. Its translation is CASSSSLGGTGELFF.

V gene TRBV28 combines with J gene TRBJ2-7, with 11 bases matching TRBD1. CDR3 length: 15 residues. Germline CDR1 MDHEN, CDR2 SYDVKM. V was clipped by 3 bases and J by 11 bases; unmatched bases: 12. The DNA for the CDR3 is TGTGCCAGCAGTTTCTCCGGGACAGGGGGTAGACCGGAGTACTTC. Protein: CASSFSGTGGRPEYF.

This rearrangement joins TRBV7-8 to TRBJ2-2; 9 bases fit TRBD2. The ends lost 2 bases at V and 7 bases at J; junction bases unmatched: 5. The CDR3 extends over 15 amino acids. CDR1 is SGHVS and CDR2 is FQNEAQ in the germline V gene. The CDR3 sequence is CASSLNSGSIGELFF. CDR3 DNA sequence: TGTGCCAGCAGCTTAAATAGCGGGAGTATCGGGGAGCTGTTTTTT.

The chain couples TRBV6-6 to TRBJ1-2; 7 bases line up with TRBD1. The CDR3 is 15 amino acids. Germline CDR1 is MNHNY and CDR2 is SVGAGI (reference sequence). With V trimmed by 2 bases and J by 0 bases, 3 bases remained unmatched. Here the CDR3 reads CASSYPDRANYGYTF. CDR3 nucleotides: TGTGCCAGCAGTTACCCTGACAGGGCTAACTATGGCTACACCTTC.

This clone has a single count. This chain links TRBV10-3 with TRBJ2-7; D possibly corresponds to TRBD2 (6 bases). V was shortened by 0 bases and J by 1 base, with 16 bases between the two germline ends. The V gene's germline CDR1 is ENHRY and CDR2 SYGVKD. The CDR3 runs to 17 residues. CDR3: CAISESYLGTLSYEQYF. The CDR3 nucleotides read TGTGCCATCAGTGAGTCTTATCTGGGGACTTTATCCTACGAGCAGTACTTC.

The rearrangement joins TRBV18 to TRBJ2-7; 8 bases fit TRBD2. Germline V gene sequence: CDR1 KGHSH, CDR2 LQKENI. CDR3 length equals 16 residues. The trim removed 3 bases at V and 5 bases at J, leaving 12 bases unmatched. CDR3 nucleotide sequence: TGTGCCAGCTCACCGGTTACGGGAGGGCCTATGGACGAGCAGTACTTC. This sequence encodes CASSPVTGGPMDEQYF.

The chain recombines TRBV6-5 with TRBJ1-4; 7 bases align to TRBD1. V dropped 6 bases and J dropped 13; count of bases not matched to a gene: 5. The CDR3 loop spans 11 amino acids. Germline CDR1 reads MNHEY; CDR2 reads SVGAGI. Written as DNA, the CDR3 is TGTGCCAGCAGGACTGGACAGGCACTGTTTTTT. Protein: CASRTGQALFF.

The chain employs TRBV6-6 and TRBJ1-1, with TRBD1 matching 7 bases. The CDR3 spans 15 residues. CDR1 is MNHNY and CDR2 is SVGAGI in the germline V gene (reference sequence). V shed 4 bases and J 0 bases; nucleotides not matched to a gene: 5. CDR3 in DNA: TGTGCCAGCAGTTCCAGACAGGGCATGAACACTGAAGCTTTCTTT. Amino acids: CASSSRQGMNTEAFF.

V and J are TRBV27 and TRBJ2-7; 9 bases align to TRBD2. Germline-derived CDR1 and CDR2 are MNHEY and SMNVEV (reference sequence). Losses at the gene ends were 5 bases for V and 2 bases for J; bases not matched to a gene: 10. The length of the CDR3 is 16 residues. Here the CDR3 reads CASSPLLLAGAYEQYF. CDR3 bases: TGTGCCAGCAGTCCCCTCTTGTTAGCGGGAGCCTACGAGCAGTACTTC.

CDR3: CASSSPGGTGELFF. The CDR3 DNA reads as TGTGCCAGCAGCTCCCCGGGGGGGACCGGGGAGCTGTTTTTT. The V and J genes are TRBV11-3 and TRBJ2-2; 8 bases align to TRBD2. This CDR3 has 14 residues. From germline, CDR1 is SGHNT and CDR2 YENEEA. With V trimmed by 4 bases and J by 5 bases, 3 bases remained unmatched.